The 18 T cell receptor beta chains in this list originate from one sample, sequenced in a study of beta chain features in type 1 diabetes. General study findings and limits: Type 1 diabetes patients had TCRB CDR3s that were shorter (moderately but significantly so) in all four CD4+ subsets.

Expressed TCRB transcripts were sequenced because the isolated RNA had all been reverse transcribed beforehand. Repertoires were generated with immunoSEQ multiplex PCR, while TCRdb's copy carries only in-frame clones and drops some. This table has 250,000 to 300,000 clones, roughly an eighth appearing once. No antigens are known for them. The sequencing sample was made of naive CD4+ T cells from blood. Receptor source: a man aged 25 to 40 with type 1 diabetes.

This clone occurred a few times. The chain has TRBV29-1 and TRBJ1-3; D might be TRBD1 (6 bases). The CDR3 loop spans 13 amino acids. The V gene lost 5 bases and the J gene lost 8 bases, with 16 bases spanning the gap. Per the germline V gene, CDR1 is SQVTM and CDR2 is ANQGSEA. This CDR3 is CSVFRRGGDTIYF. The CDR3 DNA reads TGCAGCGTTTTCCGTAGGGGGGGAGACACCATATATTTT.

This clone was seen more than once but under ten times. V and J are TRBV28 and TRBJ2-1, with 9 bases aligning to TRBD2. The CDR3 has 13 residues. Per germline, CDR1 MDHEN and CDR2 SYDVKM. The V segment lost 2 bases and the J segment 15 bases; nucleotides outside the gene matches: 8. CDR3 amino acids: CASSLRQISGGFF. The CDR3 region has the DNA TGTGCCAGCAGTTTAAGACAAATTAGCGGGGGGTTCTTC.

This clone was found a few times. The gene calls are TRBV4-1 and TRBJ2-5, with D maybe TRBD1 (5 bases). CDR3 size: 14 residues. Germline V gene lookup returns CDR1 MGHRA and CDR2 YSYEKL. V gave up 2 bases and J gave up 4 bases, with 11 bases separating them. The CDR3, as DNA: TGCGCCAGCAGCCAACCACAGGCGCCAGAGACCCAGTACTTC. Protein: CASSQPQAPETQYF.

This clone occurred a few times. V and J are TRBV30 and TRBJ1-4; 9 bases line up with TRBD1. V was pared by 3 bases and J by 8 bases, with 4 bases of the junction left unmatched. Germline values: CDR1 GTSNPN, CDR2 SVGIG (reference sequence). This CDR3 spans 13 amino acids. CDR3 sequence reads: CAWSAGTGEKLFF. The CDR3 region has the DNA TGTGCCTGGAGCGCCGGGACAGGGGAAAAACTGTTTTTT.

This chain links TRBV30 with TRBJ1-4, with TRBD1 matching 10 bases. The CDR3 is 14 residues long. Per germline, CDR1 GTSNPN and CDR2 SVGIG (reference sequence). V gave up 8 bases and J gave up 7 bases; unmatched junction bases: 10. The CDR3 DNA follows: TGTGCCCAGGAAAGCGGGACAGGGGTTGAAAAACTGTTTTTT. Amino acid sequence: CAQESGTGVEKLFF.

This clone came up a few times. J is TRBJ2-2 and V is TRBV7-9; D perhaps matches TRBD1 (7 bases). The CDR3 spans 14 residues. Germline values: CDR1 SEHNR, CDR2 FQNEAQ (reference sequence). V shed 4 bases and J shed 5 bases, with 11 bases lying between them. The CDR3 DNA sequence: TGTGCCAGCAGCTCTCAGGGGGGAACCGGGGAGCTGTTTTTT. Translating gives CASSSQGGTGELFF.

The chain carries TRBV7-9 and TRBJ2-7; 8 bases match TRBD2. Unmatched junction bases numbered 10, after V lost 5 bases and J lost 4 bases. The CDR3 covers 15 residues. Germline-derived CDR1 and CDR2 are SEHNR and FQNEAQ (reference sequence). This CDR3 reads CASSGGASGLYEQYF. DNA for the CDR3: TGTGCCAGCAGCGGGGGGGCTAGCGGGTTATACGAGCAGTACTTC.

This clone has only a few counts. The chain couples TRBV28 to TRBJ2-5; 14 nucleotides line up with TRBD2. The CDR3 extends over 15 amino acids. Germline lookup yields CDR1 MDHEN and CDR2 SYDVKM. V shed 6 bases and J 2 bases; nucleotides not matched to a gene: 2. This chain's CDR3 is CASSRLAGGQETQYF. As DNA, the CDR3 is TGTGCCAGCAGCAGACTAGCGGGAGGGCAAGAGACCCAGTACTTC.

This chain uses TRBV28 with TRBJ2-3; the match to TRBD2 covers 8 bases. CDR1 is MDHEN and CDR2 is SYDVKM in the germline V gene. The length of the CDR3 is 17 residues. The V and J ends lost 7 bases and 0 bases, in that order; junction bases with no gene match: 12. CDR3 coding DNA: TGTGCCAGCATCCCCTTGGGCGCTAGCGGGAGCACAGATACGCAGTATTTT. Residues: CASIPLGASGSTDTQYF.

The CDR3 DNA is TGTGCCAGCAGCGTACGGGAGGGAAATAATCAGCCCCAGCATTTT. Amino acid sequence: CASSVREGNNQPQHF. The chain couples TRBV7-2 to TRBJ1-5; D remains unclear. CDR1 is SGHTA, CDR2 FQGNSA, per germline. V shed 5 bases and J shed 4 bases, with 15 bases lying between them. The CDR3 loop spans 15 amino acids. The complete variable domain, with remaining parts taken from reference TRBV7-2 and TRBJ1-5, reads GAGVSQSPSNKVTEKGKDVELRCDPISGHTALYWYRQSLGQGLEFLIYFQGNSAPDKSGLPSDRFSAERTGGSVSTLTIQRTQQEDSAVYLCASSVREGNNQPQHFGDGTRLSIL.

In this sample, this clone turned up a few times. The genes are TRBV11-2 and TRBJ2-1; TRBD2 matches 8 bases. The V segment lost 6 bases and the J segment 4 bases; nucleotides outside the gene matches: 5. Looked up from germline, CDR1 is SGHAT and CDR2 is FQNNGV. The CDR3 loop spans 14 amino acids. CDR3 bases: TGTGCCAGCAGGCGGTTAGCGGGATACAATGAGCAGTTCTTC. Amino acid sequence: CASRRLAGYNEQFF.

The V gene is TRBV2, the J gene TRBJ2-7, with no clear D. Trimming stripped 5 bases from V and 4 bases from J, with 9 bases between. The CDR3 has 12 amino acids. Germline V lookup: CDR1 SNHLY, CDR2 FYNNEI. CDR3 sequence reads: CASSRVGYEQYF. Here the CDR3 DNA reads TGTGCCAGCAGTCGCGTCGGGTACGAGCAGTACTTC.

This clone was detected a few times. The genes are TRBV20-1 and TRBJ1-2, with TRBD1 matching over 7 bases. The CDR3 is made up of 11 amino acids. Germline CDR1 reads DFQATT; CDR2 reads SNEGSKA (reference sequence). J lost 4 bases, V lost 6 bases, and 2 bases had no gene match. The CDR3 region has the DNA TGCAGTGCGTCAGGGGGCTATGGCTACACCTTC. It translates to CSASGGYGYTF.

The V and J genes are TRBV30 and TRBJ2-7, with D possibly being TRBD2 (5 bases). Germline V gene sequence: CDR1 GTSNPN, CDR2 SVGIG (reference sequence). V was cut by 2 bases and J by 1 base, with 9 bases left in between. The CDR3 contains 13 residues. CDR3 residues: CAWSRTGSYEQYF. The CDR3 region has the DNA TGTGCCTGGAGTCGGACTGGATCCTACGAGCAGTACTTC.

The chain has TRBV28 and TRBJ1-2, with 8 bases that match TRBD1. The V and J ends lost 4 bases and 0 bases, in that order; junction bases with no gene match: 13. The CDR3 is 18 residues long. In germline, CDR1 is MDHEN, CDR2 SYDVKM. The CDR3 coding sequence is TGTGCCAGCAGTTCGCCGGGACAGGACTACCGAGCTAACTATGGCTACACCTTC. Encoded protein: CASSSPGQDYRANYGYTF.

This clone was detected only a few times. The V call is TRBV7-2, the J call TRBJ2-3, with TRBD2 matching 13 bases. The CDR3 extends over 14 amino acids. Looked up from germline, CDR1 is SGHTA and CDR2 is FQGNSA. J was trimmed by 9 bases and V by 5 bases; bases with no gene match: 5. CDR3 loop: CASSPGLAGDTQYF. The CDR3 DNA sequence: TGTGCCAGCAGCCCTGGACTAGCGGGAGACACGCAGTATTTT.

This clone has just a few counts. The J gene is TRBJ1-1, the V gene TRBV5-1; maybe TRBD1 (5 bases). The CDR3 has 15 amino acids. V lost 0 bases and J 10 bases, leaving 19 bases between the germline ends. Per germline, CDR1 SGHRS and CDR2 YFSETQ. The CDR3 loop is CASSLGGARPGGAFF. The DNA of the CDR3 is TGCGCCAGCAGCTTGGGCGGGGCGCGGCCCGGGGGAGCTTTCTTT.

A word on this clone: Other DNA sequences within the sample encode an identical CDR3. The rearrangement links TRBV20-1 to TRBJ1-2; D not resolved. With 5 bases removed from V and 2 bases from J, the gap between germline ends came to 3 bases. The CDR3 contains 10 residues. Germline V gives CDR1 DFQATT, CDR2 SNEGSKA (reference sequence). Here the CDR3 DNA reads TGCAGTGCTTCGAACTATGGCTACACCTTC. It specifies CSASNYGYTF.